This T cell receptor beta chain was identified in a study of response to subunit inactivated influenza vaccine. TCRdb passed the RT-PCR reads through MiXCR, listing each CDR3 protein once. The table lists more than 450,000 distinct CDR3 sequences, 10% to 12% of them singletons. Germline-derived CDR1 and CDR2 are LNHNV and YYDKDF (reference sequence). V was trimmed by 0 bases and J by 8 bases, leaving 14 bases between them. The CDR3 is 15 amino acids. This clonotype was recorded at least ten times. These data were likewise used in another study, on T cells expressing NK-cell markers. As that report states: What made the TCR beta cDNA was 5'RACE template switching with UMIs. The TCR beta repertoires originated in sorted CD3+CD56+NKG2C+, CD3+CD56+NKG2C- and CD3+CD56-NKG2C+ T cells. The study sequenced eight donors, seven HCMV-seropositive and one seronegative. Sorting in several experiments was restricted by an anti-gamma-delta TCR antibody to alpha-beta TCR T cells. Similarly, these clonotypes led the CD3+CD56-NKG2C+ fraction as well in four donors.

The sequence derives from a man in his fifties or sixties who received an inactivated influenza vaccine. This rearrangement joins TRBV15 to TRBJ2-4, with no clear D. Source: PBMCs from blood, taken on the day of vaccination. The CDR3 DNA follows: TGTGCCACCAGCAGAGATTTGGCTAGTCGGGACATTCAGTACTTC. Translating gives CATSRDLASRDIQYF.